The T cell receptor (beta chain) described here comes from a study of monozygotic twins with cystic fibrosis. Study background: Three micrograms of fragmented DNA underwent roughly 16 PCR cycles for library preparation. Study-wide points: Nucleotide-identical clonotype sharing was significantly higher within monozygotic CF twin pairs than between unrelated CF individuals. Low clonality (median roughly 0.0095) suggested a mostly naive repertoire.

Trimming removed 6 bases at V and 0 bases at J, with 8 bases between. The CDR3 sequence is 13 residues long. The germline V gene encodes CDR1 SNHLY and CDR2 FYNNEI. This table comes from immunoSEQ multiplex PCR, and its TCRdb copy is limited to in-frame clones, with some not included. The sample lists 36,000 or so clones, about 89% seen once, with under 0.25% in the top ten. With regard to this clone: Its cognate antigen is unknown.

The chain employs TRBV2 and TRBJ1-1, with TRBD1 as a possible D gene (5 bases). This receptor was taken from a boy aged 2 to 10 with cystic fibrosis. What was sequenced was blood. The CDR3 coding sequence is TGTGCCAGCAGACGGGGCCTGAACACTGAAGCTTTCTTT. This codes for CASRRGLNTEAFF.